This TCR beta chain comes out of a study of T cell responses to AZD1222 COVID-19 vaccine. Germline V gives CDR1 SQVTM, CDR2 ANQGSEA. The V gene lost 7 bases and the J gene lost 3 bases, with 7 bases spanning the gap. This CDR3 is 11 amino acids long. General study findings and limits: Donors in the cohort were predominantly white British and more often female, and clonal diversity was possibly underestimated. The span of vaccine-associated CD4 TCRs extended across spike, with dominance at 160-218 and 743-854. Seropositivity was recorded at baseline in only five to seven AZD1222 recipients.

The assay was immunoSEQ multiplex PCR, and TCRdb's table has in-frame clones only and misses some. The sample records 120,000 or so clones, approximately 94% being singletons. Pooling of second doses given at about 4 or about 12 weeks was done. With respect to this clone: Its target is not known.

Sequencing was performed on peripheral blood, taken 28 days after the second AZD1222 dose. The TCR was taken from an adult who received the AZD1222 COVID-19 vaccine. The V and J genes are TRBV29-1 and TRBJ2-1, with unresolved D. CDR3: CSAIYYNEQFF. The CDR3 nucleotides are TGCAGCGCAATTTACTACAATGAGCAGTTCTTC.